These 16 T cell receptor beta chains originate from one sample sequenced in a study of CD8+ T cells in alopecia areata. The treatment denotes: oral pan-JAK inhibitor, 5-10 mg twice daily. The study team obtained lesional scalp punch biopsies and peripheral blood from alopecia areata patients. The sequencing template was cDNA reverse transcribed from extracted RNA. Clones were sequenced by immunoSEQ multiplex PCR, and TCRdb holds only the in-frame ones, with some missing. The data show about 5,400 clones, around 69% seen once. The specimen comprised skin, sampled at week 24, from a patient treated with tofacitinib. The receptors were sampled from a human donor with alopecia areata.

The chain combines TRBV4-1 with TRBJ1-4; no clear D gene. V was cut by 0 bases and J by 7 bases, with 12 bases left in between. The CDR3 loop spans 15 amino acids. Looked up from germline, CDR1 is MGHRA and CDR2 is YSYEKL. The CDR3 DNA reads TGCGCCAGCAGCCAAGAGATACAGCCTGTTGAAAAACTGTTTTTT. It codes for CASSQEIQPVEKLFF.

In its sample, this clone was seen once. This sequence joins TRBV19 and TRBJ1-4; a weak D match, TRBD1 (5 bases). The V end was cut by 4 bases, the J end by 10 bases, with 10 bases between. Germline CDR1 reads LNHDA; CDR2 reads SQIVND (reference sequence). CDR3 length equals 12 residues. Here the CDR3 DNA reads TGTGCCAGTAGTACCACGAGGGGAAAACTGTTTTTT. As protein: CASSTTRGKLFF.

A single count supports this clone. This chain uses TRBV7-2 with TRBJ2-2; D tentatively fits TRBD1 or TRBD2 (5 bases each). Germline CDR1 reads SGHTA; CDR2 reads FQGNSA. With 5 bases removed from V and 9 bases from J, the gap between germline ends came to 25 bases. This CDR3 spans 17 amino acids. As DNA, the CDR3 is TGTGCCAGCAGCCTTCTTACCGGGACCCCCTCTCCCAGGGAGCTGTTTTTT. It codes for CASSLLTGTPSPRELFF.

This clone was seen only once. The V gene is TRBV6-6, the J gene TRBJ1-2, with 9 positions matching TRBD1. The CDR3 spans 15 residues. Trimming cost V 6 bases and J 7 bases; bases outside gene matches: 12. Germline CDR1 and CDR2: MNHNY and SVGAGI (reference sequence). CDR3 in amino acids: CASRGQGDPRRGYTF. In DNA, the CDR3 is TGTGCCAGCAGGGGACAGGGAGATCCTCGTCGTGGCTACACCTTC.

The chain couples TRBV9 to TRBJ2-3; 8 nucleotides match TRBD2. Germline V CDR1 and CDR2: SGDLS, YYNGEE. The V segment lost 2 bases and the J segment 4 bases; nucleotides outside the gene matches: 12. This CDR3 contains 17 residues. The CDR3 nucleotides are TGTGCCAGCAGCGTTTTGGCTAGCGGGTTTTTGGCAGATACGCAGTATTTT. Its protein product is CASSVLASGFLADTQYF. The variable domain in full, with the rest retrieved from reference TRBV9 and TRBJ2-3, is DSGVTQTPKHLITATGQRVTLRCSPRSGDLSVYWYQQSLDQGLQFLIQYYNGEERAKGNILERFSAQQFPDLHSELNLSSLELGDSALYFCASSVLASGFLADTQYFGPGTRLTVL.

V usage is TRBV5-1 and J usage is TRBJ2-5, with D possibly matching TRBD2 (6 bases). This CDR3 has 14 residues. The V end lost 2 bases, the J end lost 3 bases, and 11 bases lay between the germline ends. CDR1 and CDR2 (germline): SGHRS, YFSETQ. The CDR3: CASSFTTGEETQYF. CDR3 in DNA: TGCGCCAGCAGCTTCACGACGGGGGAAGAGACCCAGTACTTC.

This clone was recorded a few times. J is TRBJ2-2 and V is TRBV5-1; D is unresolved. Germline lookup yields CDR1 SGHRS and CDR2 YFSETQ. CDR3 length equals 13 residues. V was trimmed by 0 bases and J by 4 bases, leaving 4 bases between them. The chain's CDR3 is CASSLEVTGELFF. The DNA of the CDR3 is TGCGCCAGCAGCTTGGAGGTCACCGGGGAGCTGTTTTTT.

This chain uses TRBV11-2 with TRBJ2-3; D is uncertain. Germline V CDR1 and CDR2: SGHAT, FQNNGV. Deletions cut 5 bases from V and 3 bases from J, with 15 bases between. There are 15 residues in the CDR3. The CDR3 loop reads CASSGLSGGTDTQYF. For the CDR3, the DNA is TGTGCCAGCAGCGGCCTTTCGGGTGGGACAGATACGCAGTATTTT.

The chain couples TRBV9 to TRBJ2-3; TRBD2 matches at 7 bases. Germline CDR1 and CDR2: SGDLS and YYNGEE. V was clipped by 3 bases and J by 2 bases; unmatched bases: 9. The CDR3 extends over 16 amino acids. The CDR3: CASSASRGFLTDTQYF. The CDR3 DNA is TGTGCCAGCAGCGCCTCGCGGGGGTTCCTCACAGATACGCAGTATTTT.

Comment on this clone: The junction departs from germline at one end; a sequencing error may be responsible. The genes are TRBV10-3 and TRBJ2-5, with 8 nucleotides matching TRBD2. CDR3 length: 15 residues. Per the germline V gene, CDR1 is ENHRY and CDR2 is SYGVKD. The CDR3 loop reads CDISPSGLAEETQYF. The CDR3 DNA follows: TGTGACATCAGTCCCTCCGGACTAGCCGAAGAGACCCAGTACTTC.

The table lists this clone with a few counts. The chain joins TRBV14 to TRBJ2-5; 8 nucleotides line up with TRBD2. CDR3 length: 14 residues. Trimming took 2 bases from V and 8 from J; bases not matched to a gene: 7. Germline V gene data show CDR1 as SGHDN and CDR2 as FVKESK. The CDR3 here is CASSQNRRGETQYF. CDR3 in DNA: TGTGCCAGCAGCCAAAATCGGCGGGGGGAAACCCAGTACTTC.

This chain connects TRBV19 to TRBJ2-7; D uncertain. The CDR3 runs 13 residues. V dropped 1 base and J dropped 6 bases, with 10 bases sitting between them. Looked up from germline, CDR1 is LNHDA and CDR2 is SQIVND (reference sequence). In DNA, the CDR3 is TGTGCCAGTAGTATAGTTAGGGAACGCGAGCAGTACTTC. The encoded protein is CASSIVREREQYF.

Points on this clone: The sample holds other DNA sequences that translate to the same CDR3. This rearrangement joins TRBV7-9 to TRBJ1-1, with 8 bases that match TRBD1. This CDR3 is 14 amino acids long. CDR1 SEHNR and CDR2 FQNEAQ come from the germline V gene (reference sequence). The V segment lost 2 bases and the J segment 3 bases; nucleotides outside the gene matches: 2. CDR3 in amino acids: CASSLPGGDTEAFF. In DNA, the CDR3 is TGTGCCAGCAGCTTACCAGGGGGCGACACTGAAGCTTTCTTT.

This clone appeared once. This sequence joins TRBV5-1 and TRBJ2-5; D ambiguous. CDR1 SGHRS and CDR2 YFSETQ come from the germline V gene. Trimming left V 0 bases short and J 0 bases short, with 9 bases between. CDR3 length: 15 amino acids. As DNA, the CDR3 is TGCGCCAGCAGCTTGGCGGGCCTTTACCAAGAGACCCAGTACTTC. Encoded protein: CASSLAGLYQETQYF.

The V gene is TRBV5-1, the J gene TRBJ1-3; D may be TRBD1 (5 bases). V gave up 4 bases and J gave up 0 bases, with 14 bases separating them. Germline loops: CDR1 SGHRS, CDR2 YFSETQ. CDR3 length: 16 residues. The CDR3 is CASSRDGSLSGNTIYF. CDR3 DNA: TGCGCCAGCAGCCGGGACGGATCCCTCTCTGGAAACACCATATATTTT.

This clone showed up just once. This chain connects TRBV5-4 to TRBJ2-5; D perhaps matches TRBD2 (5 bases). Trimming removed 4 bases from V and 1 base from J, with 11 bases in between. The CDR3 loop spans 14 amino acids. Germline assignment: CDR1 SGHNT and CDR2 YYREEE (reference sequence). Written as DNA, the CDR3 is TGTGCCAGCAGCCCTCTAGGAGGCCAAGAGACCCAGTACTTC. Protein sequence: CASSPLGGQETQYF.